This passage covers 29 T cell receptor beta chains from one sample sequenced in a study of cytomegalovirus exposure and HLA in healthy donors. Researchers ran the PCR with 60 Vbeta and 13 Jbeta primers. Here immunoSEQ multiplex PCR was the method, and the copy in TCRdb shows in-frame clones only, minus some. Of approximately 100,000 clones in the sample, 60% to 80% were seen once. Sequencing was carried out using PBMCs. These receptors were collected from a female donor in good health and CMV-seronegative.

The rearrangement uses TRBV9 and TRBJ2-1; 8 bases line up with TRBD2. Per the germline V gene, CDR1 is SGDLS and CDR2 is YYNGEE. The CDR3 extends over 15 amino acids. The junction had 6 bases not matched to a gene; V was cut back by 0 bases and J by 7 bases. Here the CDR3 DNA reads TGTGCCAGCAGCGTAGCGGCCGCGGGAGGTAATGAGCAGTTCTTC. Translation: CASSVAAAGGNEQFF.

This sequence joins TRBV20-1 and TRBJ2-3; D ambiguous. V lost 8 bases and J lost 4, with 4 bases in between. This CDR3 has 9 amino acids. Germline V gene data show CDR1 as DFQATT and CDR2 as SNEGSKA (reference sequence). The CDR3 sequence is CSQADTQYF. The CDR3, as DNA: TGCAGTCAGGCAGATACGCAGTATTTT.

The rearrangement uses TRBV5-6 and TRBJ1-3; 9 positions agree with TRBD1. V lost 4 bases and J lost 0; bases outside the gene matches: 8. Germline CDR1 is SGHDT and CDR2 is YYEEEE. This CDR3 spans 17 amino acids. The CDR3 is CASSKRQGVNSGNTIYF. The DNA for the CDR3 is TGTGCCAGCAGCAAGAGACAGGGGGTTAACTCTGGAAACACCATATATTTT. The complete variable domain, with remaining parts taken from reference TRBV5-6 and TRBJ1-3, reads DAGVTQSPTHLIKTRGQQVTLRCSPKSGHDTVSWYQQALGQGPQFIFQYYEEEERQRGNFPDRFSGHQFPNYSSELNVNALLLGDSALYLCASSKRQGVNSGNTIYFGEGSWLTVV.

The CDR3 loop is CASSSTGGPEDEQYF. CDR3 sequence (DNA): TGCGCCAGCAGCTCGACAGGGGGCCCAGAGGACGAGCAGTACTTC. The chain has TRBV5-1 and TRBJ2-7; 10 positions agree with TRBD1. Germline CDR1 reads SGHRS; CDR2 reads YFSETQ. The trim removed 3 bases at V and 5 bases at J, leaving 8 bases unmatched. This CDR3 has 15 residues.

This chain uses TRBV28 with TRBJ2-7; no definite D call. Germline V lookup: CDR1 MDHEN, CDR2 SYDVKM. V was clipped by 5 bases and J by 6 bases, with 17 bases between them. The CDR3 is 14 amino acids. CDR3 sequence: CASSIYIPPGEQYF. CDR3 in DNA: TGTGCCAGCAGTATATACATTCCACCTGGCGAGCAGTACTTC.

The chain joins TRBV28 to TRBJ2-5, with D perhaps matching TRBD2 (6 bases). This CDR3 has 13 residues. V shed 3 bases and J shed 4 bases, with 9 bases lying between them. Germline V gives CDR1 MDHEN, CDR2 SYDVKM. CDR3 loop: CASSFFGGETQYF. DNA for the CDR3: TGTGCCAGCAGTTTTTTCGGGGGAGAGACCCAGTACTTC.

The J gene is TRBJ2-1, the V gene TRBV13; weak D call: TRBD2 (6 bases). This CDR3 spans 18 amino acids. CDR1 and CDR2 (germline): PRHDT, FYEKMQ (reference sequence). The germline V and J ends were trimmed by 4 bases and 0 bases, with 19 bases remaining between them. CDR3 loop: CASSWGLLSRGSYNEQFF. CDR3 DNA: TGTGCCAGCAGCTGGGGACTTCTCTCCAGAGGCTCCTACAATGAGCAGTTCTTC.

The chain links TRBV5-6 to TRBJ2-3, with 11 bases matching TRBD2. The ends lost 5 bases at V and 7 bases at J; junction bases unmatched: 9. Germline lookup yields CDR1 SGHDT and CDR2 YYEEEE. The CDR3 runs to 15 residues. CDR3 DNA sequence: TGTGCCAGCAGACCCCTAGCGGGGGGCACGTATACGCAGTATTTT. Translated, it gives CASRPLAGGTYTQYF.

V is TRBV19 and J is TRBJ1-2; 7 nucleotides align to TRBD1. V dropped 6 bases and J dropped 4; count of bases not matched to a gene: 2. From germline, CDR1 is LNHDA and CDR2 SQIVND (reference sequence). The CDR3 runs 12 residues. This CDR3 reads CASSGQAYGYTF. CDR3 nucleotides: TGTGCCAGTAGCGGACAGGCCTATGGCTACACCTTC.

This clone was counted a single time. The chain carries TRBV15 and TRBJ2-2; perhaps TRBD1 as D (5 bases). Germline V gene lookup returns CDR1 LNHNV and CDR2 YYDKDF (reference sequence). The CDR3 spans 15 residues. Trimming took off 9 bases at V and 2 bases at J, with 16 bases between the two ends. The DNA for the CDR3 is TGTGCCACGCGTGCAGGGCGGAAAAACACCGGGGAGCTGTTTTTT. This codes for CATRAGRKNTGELFF. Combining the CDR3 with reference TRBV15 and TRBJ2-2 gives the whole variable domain DAMVIQNPRYQVTQFGKPVTLSCSQTLNHNVMYWYQQKSSQAPKLLFHYYDKDFNNEADTPDNFQSRRPNTSFCFLDIRSPGLGDTAMYLCATRAGRKNTGELFFGEGSRLTVL.

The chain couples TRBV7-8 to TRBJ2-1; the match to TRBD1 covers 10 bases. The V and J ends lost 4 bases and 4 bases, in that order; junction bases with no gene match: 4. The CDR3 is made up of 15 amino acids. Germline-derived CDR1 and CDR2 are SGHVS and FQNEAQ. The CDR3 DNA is TGTGCCAGCAGCTCCCGGGACAGGGGATACAATGAGCAGTTCTTC. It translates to CASSSRDRGYNEQFF. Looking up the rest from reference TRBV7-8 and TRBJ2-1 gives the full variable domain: GAGVSQSPRYKVAKRGQDVALRCDPISGHVSLFWYQQALGQGPEFLTYFQNEAQLDKSGLPSDRFFAERPEGSVSTLKIQRTQQEDSAVYLCASSSRDRGYNEQFFGPGTRLTVL.

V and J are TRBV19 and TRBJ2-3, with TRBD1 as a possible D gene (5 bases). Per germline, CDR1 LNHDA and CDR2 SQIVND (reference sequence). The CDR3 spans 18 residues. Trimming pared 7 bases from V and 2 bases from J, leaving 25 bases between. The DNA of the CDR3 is TGTGCCAGTACCCCGAACGTTGACAGTCTCAGTCTCACAGATACGCAGTATTTT. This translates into CASTPNVDSLSLTDTQYF.

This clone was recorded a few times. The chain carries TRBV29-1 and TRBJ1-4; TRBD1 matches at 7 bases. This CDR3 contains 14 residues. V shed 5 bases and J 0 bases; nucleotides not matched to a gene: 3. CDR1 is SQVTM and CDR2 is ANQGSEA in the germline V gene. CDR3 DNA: TGCAGCGTTCGAACAGGGGCAACTAATGAAAAACTGTTTTTT. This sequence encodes CSVRTGATNEKLFF.

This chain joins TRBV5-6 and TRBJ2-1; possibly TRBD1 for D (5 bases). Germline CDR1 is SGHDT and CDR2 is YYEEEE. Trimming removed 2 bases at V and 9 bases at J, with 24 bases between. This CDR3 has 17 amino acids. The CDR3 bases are TGTGCCAGCAGCTTCGATCAGGGATTGATGTTCGCTAGTGAGCAGTTCTTC. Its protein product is CASSFDQGLMFASEQFF.

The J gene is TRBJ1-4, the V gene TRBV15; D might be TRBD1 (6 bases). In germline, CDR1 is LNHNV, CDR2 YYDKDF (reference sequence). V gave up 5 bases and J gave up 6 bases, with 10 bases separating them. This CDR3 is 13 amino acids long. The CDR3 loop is CATSGGQYEKLFF. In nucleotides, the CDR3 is TGTGCCACCAGCGGAGGACAGTATGAAAAACTGTTTTTT.

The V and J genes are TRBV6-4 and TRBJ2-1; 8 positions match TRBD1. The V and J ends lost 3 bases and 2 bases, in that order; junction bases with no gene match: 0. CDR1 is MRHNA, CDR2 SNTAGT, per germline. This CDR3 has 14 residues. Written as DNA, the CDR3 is TGTGCCAGCAGTGAACAGGGGGCCTACAATGAGCAGTTCTTC. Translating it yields CASSEQGAYNEQFF.

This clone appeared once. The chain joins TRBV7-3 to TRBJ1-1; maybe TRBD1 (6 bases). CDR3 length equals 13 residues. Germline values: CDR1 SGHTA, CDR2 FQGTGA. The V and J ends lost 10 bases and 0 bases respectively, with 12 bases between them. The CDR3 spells CATSEGVNTEAFF. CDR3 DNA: TGTGCCACGTCAGAGGGGGTGAACACTGAAGCTTTCTTT.

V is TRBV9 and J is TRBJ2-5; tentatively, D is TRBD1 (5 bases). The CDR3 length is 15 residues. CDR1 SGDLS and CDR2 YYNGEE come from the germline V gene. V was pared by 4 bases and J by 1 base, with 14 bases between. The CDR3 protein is CASSPRQSPQETQYF. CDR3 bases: TGTGCCAGCAGCCCCCGACAGAGCCCCCAAGAGACCCAGTACTTC. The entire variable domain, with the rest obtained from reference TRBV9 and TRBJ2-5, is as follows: DSGVTQTPKHLITATGQRVTLRCSPRSGDLSVYWYQQSLDQGLQFLIQYYNGEERAKGNILERFSAQQFPDLHSELNLSSLELGDSALYFCASSPRQSPQETQYFGPGTRLLVL.

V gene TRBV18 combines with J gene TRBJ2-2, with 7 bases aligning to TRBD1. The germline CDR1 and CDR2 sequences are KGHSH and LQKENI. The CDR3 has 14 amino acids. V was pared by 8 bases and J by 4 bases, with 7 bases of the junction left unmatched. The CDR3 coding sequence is TGTGCCAGCAAAGGGGGCTTCGTCACCGGGGAGCTGTTTTTT. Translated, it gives CASKGGFVTGELFF.

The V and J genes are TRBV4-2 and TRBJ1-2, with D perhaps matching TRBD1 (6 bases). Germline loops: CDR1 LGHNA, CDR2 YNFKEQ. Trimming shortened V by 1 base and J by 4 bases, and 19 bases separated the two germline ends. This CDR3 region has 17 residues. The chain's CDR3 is CASSQGHGGGAGYGYTF. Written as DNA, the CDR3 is TGTGCCAGCAGCCAAGGACACGGCGGGGGCGCAGGCTATGGCTACACCTTC.

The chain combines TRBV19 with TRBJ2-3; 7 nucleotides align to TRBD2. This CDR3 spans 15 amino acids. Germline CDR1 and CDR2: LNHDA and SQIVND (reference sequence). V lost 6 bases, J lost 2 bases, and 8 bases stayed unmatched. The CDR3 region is CASSRGDRDTDTQYF. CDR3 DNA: TGTGCCAGTAGCCGGGGGGATCGGGACACAGATACGCAGTATTTT.

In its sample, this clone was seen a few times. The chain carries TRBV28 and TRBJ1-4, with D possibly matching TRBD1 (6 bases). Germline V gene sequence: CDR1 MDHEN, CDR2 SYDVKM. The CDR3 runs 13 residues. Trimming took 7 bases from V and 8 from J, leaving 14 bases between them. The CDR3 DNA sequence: TGTGCCAGCAAAACAGGGTTTGGAGAAAAACTGTTTTTT. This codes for CASKTGFGEKLFF.

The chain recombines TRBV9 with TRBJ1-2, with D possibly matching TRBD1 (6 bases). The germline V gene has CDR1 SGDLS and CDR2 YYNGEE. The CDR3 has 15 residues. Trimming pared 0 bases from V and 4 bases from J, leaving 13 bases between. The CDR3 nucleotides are TGTGCCAGCAGCGTAGCGACCGAGACAGGCTATGGCTACACCTTC. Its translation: CASSVATETGYGYTF.

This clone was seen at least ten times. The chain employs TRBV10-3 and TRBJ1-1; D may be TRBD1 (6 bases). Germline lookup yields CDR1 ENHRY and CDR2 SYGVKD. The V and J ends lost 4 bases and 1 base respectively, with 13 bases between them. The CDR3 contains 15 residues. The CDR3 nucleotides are TGTGCCATCAGTGTCGGGGGGCCTACGAACACTGAAGCTTTCTTT. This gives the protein CAISVGGPTNTEAFF.

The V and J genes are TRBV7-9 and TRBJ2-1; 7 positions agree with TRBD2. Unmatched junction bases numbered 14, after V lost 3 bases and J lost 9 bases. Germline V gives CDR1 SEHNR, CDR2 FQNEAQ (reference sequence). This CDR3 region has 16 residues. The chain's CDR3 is CASSFGRELLHFEQFF. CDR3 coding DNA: TGTGCCAGCAGCTTCGGGCGGGAGCTCCTACATTTTGAGCAGTTCTTC. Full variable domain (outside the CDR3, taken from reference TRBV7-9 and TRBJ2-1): DTGVSQNPRHKITKRGQNVTFRCDPISEHNRLYWYRQTLGQGPEFLTYFQNEAQLEKSRLLSDRFSAERPKGSFSTLEIQRTEQGDSAMYLCASSFGRELLHFEQFFGPGTRLTVL.

For the CDR3, the DNA is TGTGCCAGCAGTGAACCAGGGTCCCGGGAGACCCAGTACTTC. Translation gives CASSEPGSRETQYF. This chain uses TRBV6-1 with TRBJ2-5; maybe TRBD1 (5 bases). Trimming cost V 2 bases and J 5 bases, with 12 bases left between them. Germline CDR1 and CDR2: MNHNS and SASEGT. This CDR3 contains 14 residues.

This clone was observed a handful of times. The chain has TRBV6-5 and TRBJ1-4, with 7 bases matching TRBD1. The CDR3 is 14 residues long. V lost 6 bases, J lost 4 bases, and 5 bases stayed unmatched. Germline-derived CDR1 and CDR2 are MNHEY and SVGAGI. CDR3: CASRTGQHNEKLFF. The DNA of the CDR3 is TGTGCCAGCAGAACGGGACAGCATAATGAAAAACTGTTTTTT.

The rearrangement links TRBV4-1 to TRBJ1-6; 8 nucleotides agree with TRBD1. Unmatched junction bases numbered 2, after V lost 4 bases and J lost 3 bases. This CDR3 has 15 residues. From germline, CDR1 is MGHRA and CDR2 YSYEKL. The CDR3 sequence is CASSPGQGYNSPLHF. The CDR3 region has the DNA TGCGCCAGCAGCCCAGGACAGGGCTATAATTCACCCCTCCACTTT.

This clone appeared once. The CDR3 sequence: CASKGGPNSPLHF. CDR3 nucleotide sequence: TGTGCCAGCAAAGGAGGCCCAAATTCACCCCTCCACTTT. V is TRBV2 and J is TRBJ1-6; D uncertain. Germline assignment: CDR1 SNHLY and CDR2 FYNNEI. This CDR3 comprises 13 residues. Trimming took off 7 bases at V and 7 bases at J, with 11 bases between the two ends.